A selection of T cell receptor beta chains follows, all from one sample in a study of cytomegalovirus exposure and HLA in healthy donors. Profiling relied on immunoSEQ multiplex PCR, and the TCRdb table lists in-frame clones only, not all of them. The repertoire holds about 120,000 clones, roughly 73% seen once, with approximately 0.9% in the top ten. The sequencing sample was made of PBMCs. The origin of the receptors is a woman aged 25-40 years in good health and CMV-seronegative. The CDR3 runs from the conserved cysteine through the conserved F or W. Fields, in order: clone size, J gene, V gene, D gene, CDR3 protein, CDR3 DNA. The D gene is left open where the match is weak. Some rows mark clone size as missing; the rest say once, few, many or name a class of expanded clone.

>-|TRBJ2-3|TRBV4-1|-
CASSQEAGAADTQYF
TGCGCCAGCAGCCAAGAGGCAGGGGCGGCGGATACGCAGTATTTT
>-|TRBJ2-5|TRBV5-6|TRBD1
CASSLGQGQGETQYF
TGTGCCAGCAGCTTGGGACAGGGGCAGGGGGAGACCCAGTACTTC
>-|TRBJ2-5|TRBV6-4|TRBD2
CASSEAGGQETQYF
TGTGCCAGCAGTGAAGCGGGAGGGCAAGAGACCCAGTACTTC
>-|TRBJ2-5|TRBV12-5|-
CASNYGGRGLRGEGQETQYF
TGTGCTAGCAACTACGGGGGCAGGGGGCTACGTGGGGAGGGCCAAGAGACCCAGTACTTC
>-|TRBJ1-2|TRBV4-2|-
CASSPNRGFNYGYTF
TGTGCCAGCAGCCCCAACCGGGGGTTTAACTATGGCTACACCTTC
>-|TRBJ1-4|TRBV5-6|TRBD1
CASSTTTGLEKLFF
TGTGCCAGCAGCACGACGACAGGGCTGGAAAAACTGTTTTTT
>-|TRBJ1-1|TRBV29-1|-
CSIYDTLNTEAFF
TGCAGCATTTACGACACCCTGAACACTGAAGCTTTCTTT
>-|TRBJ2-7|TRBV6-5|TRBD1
CASTEGQAKPHEQYF
TGTGCCAGCACCGAGGGACAGGCTAAGCCCCACGAGCAGTACTTC
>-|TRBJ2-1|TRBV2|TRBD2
CASSLAGVNEQFF
TGTGCCAGCAGTCTAGCGGGAGTGAATGAGCAGTTCTTC
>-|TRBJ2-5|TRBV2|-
CASGGAEKETQYF
TGTGCCAGCGGGGGGGCCGAGAAAGAGACCCAGTACTTC
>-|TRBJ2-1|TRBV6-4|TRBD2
CASSDSGTSGGDEQFF
TGTGCCAGCAGTGACTCCGGGACTAGCGGGGGGGATGAGCAGTTCTTC
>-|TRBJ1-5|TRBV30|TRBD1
CAWSGGQGHSNQPQHF
TGTGCCTGGAGTGGTGGACAGGGCCATAGCAATCAGCCCCAGCATTTT
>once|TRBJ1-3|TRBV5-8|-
CASSLGYGQHSGNTIYF
TGTGCCAGCAGCCTGGGATACGGACAGCACTCTGGAAACACCATATATTTT
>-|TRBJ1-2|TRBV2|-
CASTPERVGCSYTF
TGTGCCAGCACCCCGGAGAGGGTGGGATGTAGCTACACCTTC
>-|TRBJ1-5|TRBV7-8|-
CASGGGQPQHF
TGTGCCAGCGGGGGGGGTCAGCCCCAGCATTTT
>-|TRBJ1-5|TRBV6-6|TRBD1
CASGPGQGGQPQHF
TGTGCCAGCGGGCCGGGACAGGGGGGTCAGCCCCAGCATTTT
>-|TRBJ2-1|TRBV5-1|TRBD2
CASRFLAGSYNEQFF
TGCGCCAGCAGGTTCCTAGCGGGGTCATACAATGAGCAGTTCTTC
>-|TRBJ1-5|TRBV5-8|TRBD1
CASSFATGSTQPQHF
TGTGCCAGCAGCTTTGCGACAGGGTCGACCCAGCCCCAGCATTTT
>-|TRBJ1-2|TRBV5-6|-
CASSSRRFGYTF
TGTGCCAGCAGCTCACGGAGGTTCGGCTACACCTTC
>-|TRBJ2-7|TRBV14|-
CASSQAKAGGQYF
TGTGCCAGCAGCCAAGCCAAGGCCGGGGGGCAGTACTTC
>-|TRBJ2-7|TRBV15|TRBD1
CATSSGDRFSIYEQYF
TGTGCCACCAGCAGTGGGGACAGGTTTAGCATCTACGAGCAGTACTTC
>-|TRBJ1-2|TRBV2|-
CASSEGQSFFYGYTF
TGTGCCAGCAGCGAAGGACAGAGTTTCTTCTATGGCTACACCTTC